The 32 T cell receptor beta chains given below trace back to one sample, sequenced in a study of blood T cells in healthy people across ages. A second PCR of about 6 to 12 cycles used a sample-barcoded 5' primer and a J-beta primer mix. TCRdb reprocessed the 5' RACE reads with MiXCR, giving one entry per CDR3 protein. In the table there are about 670,000 distinct CDR3 sequences, about 50% of which are singletons. Input material: blood. These TCRs come from a woman of 80 years or more in good health.

The CDR3 sequence is CASRGGKGTDTQYF. The DNA of the CDR3 is TGCGCCAGCAGAGGTGGGAAGGGGACAGATACGCAGTATTTT. V usage is TRBV5-1 and J usage is TRBJ2-3, with D maybe TRBD1 (5 bases). Germline V CDR1 and CDR2: SGHRS, YFSETQ. This CDR3 region has 14 residues. Trimming removed 5 bases at V and 3 bases at J, with 13 bases between.

This clonotype appeared many times. This chain connects TRBV7-2 to TRBJ2-1, with no clear D. This CDR3 region has 13 residues. Germline CDR1 SGHTA, CDR2 FQGNSA. Between the trimmed V and J ends, which lost 2 bases and 7 bases, there was a span of 9 bases. CDR3 loop: CASSLPRSNEQFF. In nucleotides, the CDR3 is TGTGCCAGCAGCTTACCCAGGTCGAATGAGCAGTTCTTC.

This clonotype turned up a few times. The chain has TRBV20-1 and TRBJ1-1; possible D gene TRBD1, 6 bases. V was shortened by 8 bases and J by 8 bases, with 15 bases between the two germline ends. CDR1 and CDR2 (germline): DFQATT, SNEGSKA (reference sequence). The length of the CDR3 is 11 residues. The CDR3 sequence: CSTIQDSEAFF. The CDR3 nucleotides are TGCAGTACGATCCAGGACAGCGAAGCTTTCTTT.

This clonotype showed up many times. CDR3 DNA: TGTGCCAGCAGCCAAGATGGTCAGCCCCAGCATTTT. Encoded protein: CASSQDGQPQHF. The rearrangement links TRBV3-1 to TRBJ1-5; D is undetermined. CDR3 length: 12 amino acids. The V end was cut by 0 bases, the J end by 6 bases, with 3 bases between. CDR1 and CDR2 from the germline V gene are LGHDT and YNNKEL (reference sequence).

In this sample, this clonotype turned up a few times. The J gene is TRBJ1-5, the V gene TRBV12-3 or TRBV12-4; D unclear. V shed 6 bases and J shed 2 bases, with 14 bases lying between them. This CDR3 contains 15 residues. The CDR3 here is CASSSGRSGNQPQHF. CDR3 DNA: TGTGCCAGCAGCTCCGGACGGTCAGGCAATCAGCCCCAGCATTTT.

V is TRBV6-5 and J is TRBJ1-4, with a weak D call TRBD1 (6 bases). V shed 7 bases and J shed 8 bases, with 17 bases lying between them. Per the germline V gene, CDR1 is MNHEY and CDR2 is SVGAGI. CDR3 length: 14 amino acids. The CDR3 DNA reads as TGTGCCAGCACCCGAACAGGGATAGACGAAAAACTGTTTTTT. Translated, it gives CASTRTGIDEKLFF.

This chain uses TRBV14 with TRBJ2-7, with 11 nucleotides matching TRBD1. CDR1 SGHDN and CDR2 FVKESK come from the germline V gene. After removal of 1 base from V and 3 bases from J, the junction contained 5 bases not matched to a gene. The CDR3 is 16 residues long. CDR3 sequence: CASSQGSGTGGYEQYF. DNA of the CDR3: TGTGCCAGCAGCCAAGGATCCGGGACAGGGGGCTACGAGCAGTACTTC.

Notes on this clonotype: A clone one base away is much larger, so this may be a read error. CDR3 sequence (DNA): TGTGCCAGCAGCTTCGGCGCGGGCTCCTACAATGAGCAGTTCTTC. Its translation is CASSFGAGSYNEQFF. The gene calls are TRBV11-2 and TRBJ2-1; tentative D call: TRBD2 (5 bases). Looked up from germline, CDR1 is SGHAT and CDR2 is FQNNGV. CDR3 length equals 15 residues. V dropped 3 bases and J dropped 0 bases, with 9 bases sitting between them.

This clonotype was seen a handful of times. The CDR3, as DNA: TGTGCCAGCAGCGGTAGCGGGCCCCCCTACGAGCAGTACTTC. The encoded protein is CASSGSGPPYEQYF. This chain joins TRBV7-2 and TRBJ2-7, with 7 bases matching TRBD2. From germline, CDR1 is SGHTA and CDR2 FQGNSA. CDR3 length: 14 amino acids. V shed 5 bases and J 2 bases; nucleotides not matched to a gene: 6.

As to this clonotype: This may stem from a read error, because a much larger clone lies one nucleotide away. The V and J genes are TRBV4-1 and TRBJ1-2; D unclear. This CDR3 comprises 17 residues. The V gene's germline CDR1 is MGHRA and CDR2 YSYEKL. In nucleotides, the CDR3 is TGCGCCGGCAGCCAAACCTGGACGGGAACCACTAACTATGGCTACACCTTC. This sequence encodes CAGSQTWTGTTNYGYTF.

The chain combines TRBV27 with TRBJ2-5; 8 bases line up with TRBD2. From germline, CDR1 is MNHEY and CDR2 SMNVEV (reference sequence). The CDR3 length is 16 residues. Losses at the gene ends were 5 bases for V and 6 bases for J; bases not matched to a gene: 14. CDR3 bases: TGTGCCAGCAGTCCCTACTCAGCGGGAGCGGCGCAGACCCAGTACTTC. Protein product: CASSPYSAGAAQTQYF.

The CDR3 here is CSARDGGQGLADEQYF. The CDR3 nucleotides read TGCAGTGCTAGAGATGGCGGCCAGGGACTAGCGGACGAGCAGTACTTC. The chain recombines TRBV20-1 with TRBJ2-5, with 11 bases fitting TRBD2. The J call may be in error: the DNA end matches TRBJ2-7 better. The CDR3 sequence is 16 residues long. From germline, CDR1 is DFQATT and CDR2 SNEGSKA (reference sequence).

For the CDR3, the DNA is TGTGCCTGGAGCGAGGGGAACACACTGCAAGAGACCCAGTACTTC. It specifies CAWSEGNTLQETQYF. This chain joins TRBV30 and TRBJ2-5, with D perhaps being TRBD1 or TRBD2 (5 bases each). CDR1 and CDR2 (germline): GTSNPN, SVGIG (reference sequence). The CDR3 extends over 15 amino acids. Trimming stripped 3 bases from V and 2 bases from J, with 16 bases between.

At least ten counts were recorded for this clonotype. The rearrangement uses TRBV18 and TRBJ2-1, with D possibly TRBD2 on 6 matching bases. Germline V gives CDR1 KGHSH, CDR2 LQKENI. This CDR3 has 14 residues. Between the trimmed V and J ends, which lost 1 base and 5 bases, there was a span of 9 bases. Here the CDR3 reads CASSPLVADNEQFF. As DNA, the CDR3 is TGTGCCAGCTCACCACTGGTAGCGGACAATGAGCAGTTCTTC.

This clonotype has just a few counts. This chain connects TRBV29-1 to TRBJ2-7, with D possibly matching TRBD1 (6 bases). V lost 7 bases and J lost 1, with 14 bases in between. There are 13 residues in the CDR3. Germline loops: CDR1 SQVTM, CDR2 ANQGSEA. CDR3 protein: CSGGTLNSYEQYF. CDR3 in DNA: TGCAGCGGTGGGACACTCAATTCCTACGAGCAGTACTTC.

This clonotype has at least ten counts. The chain combines TRBV7-2 with TRBJ2-3; 11 bases are a match to TRBD2. The CDR3 sequence is 14 residues long. The trim removed 4 bases at V and 4 bases at J, leaving 1 base unmatched. In germline, CDR1 is SGHTA, CDR2 FQGNSA. This chain's CDR3 is CASSSGLAADTQYF. CDR3 DNA: TGTGCCAGCAGCTCGGGACTAGCGGCAGATACGCAGTATTTT.

This clonotype came up many times. V is TRBV5-1 and J is TRBJ2-7; a weak D match, TRBD1 (6 bases). V gave up 6 bases and J gave up 2 bases, with 15 bases separating them. CDR1 is SGHRS and CDR2 is YFSETQ in the germline V gene. This CDR3 is built from 14 residues. Here the CDR3 reads CASTLGQGTYEQYF. The CDR3 DNA sequence: TGCGCCAGCACCCTGGGGCAGGGGACCTACGAGCAGTACTTC.

The chain has TRBV29-1 and TRBJ2-1; D remains unclear. Germline CDR1 and CDR2: SQVTM and ANQGSEA. This CDR3 region has 14 residues. Trimming left V 3 bases short and J 2 bases short, with 11 bases between. The CDR3 region is CSVEPGRPYNEQFF. CDR3 sequence (DNA): TGCAGCGTTGAGCCAGGAAGACCCTACAATGAGCAGTTCTTC.

Details on this clonotype: Just one base apart from a much larger clone, this may be a read error. The chain combines TRBV28 with TRBJ2-1; 7 bases agree with TRBD2. V was clipped by 7 bases and J by 10 bases; unmatched bases: 10. CDR3 length: 13 residues. CDR1 and CDR2 (germline): MDHEN, SYDVKM. CDR3 sequence reads: CASKGEGRYEQFF. The DNA for the CDR3 is TGTGCCAGCAAAGGGGAGGGTCGATACGAGCAGTTCTTC.

This clonotype occurred a few times. The chain links TRBV6-2 or TRBV6-3 to TRBJ2-5; 9 bases agree with TRBD2. The CDR3 runs 13 residues. The germline gives CDR1 MNHEY, CDR2 SVGEGT. Trimming cost V 6 bases and J 2 bases; bases outside gene matches: 1. CDR3: CASSGLAQETQYF. The CDR3 DNA is TGTGCCAGCAGCGGACTAGCGCAAGAGACCCAGTACTTC.

This clonotype was detected many times. V usage is TRBV9 and J usage is TRBJ2-1, with 7 bases fitting TRBD1. The CDR3 is 16 residues long. Germline values: CDR1 SGDLS, CDR2 YYNGEE. The V and J ends lost 3 bases and 4 bases, in that order; junction bases with no gene match: 10. In DNA form, the CDR3 reads TGTGCCAGCAGCGGAAATCCGGGACAGCCATACAATGAGCAGTTCTTC. It is translated as CASSGNPGQPYNEQFF.

With respect to this clonotype: Given a much more abundant clone one base away, this may be a read error. This chain links TRBV5-1 with TRBJ2-3, with D uncertain. The CDR3 is 14 amino acids. Germline loops: CDR1 SGHRS, CDR2 YFSETQ. Trimming took off 9 bases at V and 5 bases at J, with 19 bases between the two ends. This CDR3 is CANTGPQVQDTQYF. CDR3 bases: TGCGCCAACACTGGGCCCCAAGTGCAAGATACGCAGTATTTT.

This clonotype was seen only once. This rearrangement joins TRBV20-1 to TRBJ2-7; 9 positions match TRBD1. The CDR3 spans 15 residues. The ends lost 0 bases at V and 5 bases at J; junction bases unmatched: 8. Per the germline V gene, CDR1 is DFQATT and CDR2 is SNEGSKA (reference sequence). CDR3 sequence (DNA): TGCAGTGCTAGAGATCGAGGGACAGGGTTGGACGAGCAGTACTTC. Translating it yields CSARDRGTGLDEQYF.

This clonotype was detected many times. The chain is built from TRBV14 and TRBJ2-4; tentatively, D is TRBD2 (6 bases). V lost 0 bases and J lost 2, with 14 bases in between. This CDR3 has 17 amino acids. Germline V gene sequence: CDR1 SGHDN, CDR2 FVKESK. The CDR3 DNA reads TGTGCCAGCAGCCAAGAAGGATTGGGACTTTCCAAAAACATTCAGTACTTC. Encoded protein: CASSQEGLGLSKNIQYF.

There are a few counts of this clonotype. The V gene is TRBV18, the J gene TRBJ1-1; 7 bases are shared with TRBD1. CDR1 and CDR2 from the germline V gene are KGHSH and LQKENI. The CDR3 spans 14 residues. V lost 4 bases and J lost 0; bases outside the gene matches: 2. Here the CDR3 reads CASSRQGVNTEAFF. The CDR3 bases are TGTGCCAGCTCACGACAGGGAGTGAACACTGAAGCTTTCTTT.

In its sample, this clonotype was seen many times. This chain joins TRBV29-1 and TRBJ2-5, with 8 bases matching TRBD1. Germline CDR1 is SQVTM and CDR2 is ANQGSEA. Trimming at V came to 5 bases and at J to 5 bases, leaving 4 bases not matched to a gene. The CDR3 loop spans 12 amino acids. DNA of the CDR3: TGCAGCGTTCAGGGGGCATGGGAGACCCAGTACTTC. It yields the protein CSVQGAWETQYF.

This clonotype was recorded at least ten times. The V call is TRBV20-1, the J call TRBJ2-7; TRBD2 agrees at 7 bases. The germline CDR1 and CDR2 sequences are DFQATT and SNEGSKA (reference sequence). V was clipped by 2 bases and J by 3 bases; unmatched bases: 10. This CDR3 has 15 amino acids. CDR3: CSARNVEGGDYEQYF. The CDR3 DNA reads TGCAGTGCTAGAAATGTTGAGGGAGGGGACTACGAGCAGTACTTC.

The chain combines TRBV28 with TRBJ2-5; 7 nucleotides line up with TRBD2. With 6 bases clipped from V and 0 bases from J, the junction kept 4 bases outside the gene matches. Per germline, CDR1 MDHEN and CDR2 SYDVKM. This CDR3 region has 14 residues. The CDR3, as DNA: TGTGCCAGCAGATCGGGGGGTAACCAAGAGACCCAGTACTTC. Translated: CASRSGGNQETQYF.

The chain uses TRBV29-1 and TRBJ2-1; 8 bases map to TRBD2. The J call may be wrong; the DNA end is better matched by TRBJ2-7. Germline assignment: CDR1 SQVTM and CDR2 ANQGSEA. The CDR3 is 14 amino acids. The CDR3 spells CSGRKRGSYNEQYF. The CDR3 nucleotides read TGCAGCGGGCGAAAGCGGGGGTCCTACAATGAGCAGTACTTC.

This clonotype appeared many times. The chain is built from TRBV3-1 and TRBJ2-5; a weak D match, TRBD2 (5 bases). The V end lost 2 bases, the J end lost 5 bases, and 9 bases lay between the germline ends. The CDR3 extends over 13 amino acids. Looked up from germline, CDR1 is LGHDT and CDR2 is YNNKEL (reference sequence). The chain's CDR3 is CASSQSPGETQYF. Written as DNA, the CDR3 is TGTGCCAGCAGCCAAAGTCCGGGGGAGACCCAGTACTTC.

The chain joins TRBV29-1 to TRBJ1-2; no reliable D call. Trimming stripped 5 bases from V and 6 bases from J, with 13 bases between. Germline V gives CDR1 SQVTM, CDR2 ANQGSEA. CDR3 length: 12 residues. The CDR3 region is CSVSSDWHGYTF. The DNA for the CDR3 is TGCAGCGTTAGTTCGGACTGGCATGGCTACACCTTC.

The rearrangement joins TRBV7-9 to TRBJ2-3; TRBD2 aligns across 14 bases. Germline CDR1 and CDR2: SEHNR and FQNEAQ (reference sequence). Germline trimming cut 5 bases from V and 3 bases from J; bases unmatched to any gene: 7. The CDR3 is made up of 17 amino acids. The CDR3 loop is CASSPRLAGGMTDTQYF. CDR3 nucleotides: TGTGCCAGCAGCCCCCGACTAGCGGGAGGGATGACAGATACGCAGTATTTT. Drawing the rest from reference TRBV7-9 and TRBJ2-3, the complete variable domain is DTGVSQNPRHKITKRGQNVTFRCDPISEHNRLYWYRQTLGQGPEFLTYFQNEAQLEKSRLLSDRFSAERPKGSFSTLEIQRTEQGDSAMYLCASSPRLAGGMTDTQYFGPGTRLTVL.